These T cell receptor beta chains were read from a single sample in a study of monozygotic twins with inflammatory bowel disease. TCRdb reprocessed the 5' RACE reads, keeping one entry per CDR3 protein, no DNA. This sample contains hundreds of thousands of distinct CDR3 sequences. Sequenced: blood. Every receptor here comes from a human donor with ulcerative colitis or Crohn's disease, or a healthy co-twin of an affected twin (not recorded which). Each CDR3 is given with its conserved first and last residue.

cdr3_length j_call v_call cdr3_aa
16 TRBJ2-6 TRBV12-3/TRBV12-4 CASSPIGTSGANVLTF
14 TRBJ1-1 TRBV29-1 CSVEVRTGGGGAFF
15 TRBJ1-5 TRBV12-3/TRBV12-4 CASSLGVGGYQPQHF
11 TRBJ1-1 TRBV30 CAWSEGRQAFF
15 TRBJ1-1 TRBV6-1 CASSILPRVNTEAFF
11 TRBJ2-1 TRBV27 CASKRDAEQFF
15 TRBJ1-3 TRBV19 CASAWERGPGNTIYF
13 TRBJ2-7 TRBV29-1 CSVEMGGTYEQYF
14 TRBJ2-7 TRBV7-9 CASSLAGPPYEQYF
16 TRBJ2-5 TRBV20-1 CSARGPWASAQETQYF
12 TRBJ1-2 TRBV4-2 CASSEQDYGYTF
17 TRBJ2-1 TRBV5-1 CASSRLAGDERVNEQFF
14 TRBJ2-1 TRBV11-2 CASSIGRIYNEQFF
16 TRBJ1-5 TRBV6-1 CASSSEGARWDQPQHF
14 TRBJ2-7 TRBV7-8 CASSLEGIKYEQYF
14 TRBJ2-7 TRBV5-4 CASSSQGNSYEQYF
13 TRBJ2-7 TRBV5-1 CASSLQSSYEQYF
15 TRBJ1-6 TRBV7-9 CASSYRDGYNSPLHF
16 TRBJ1-5 TRBV18 CASSPPGTGRNQPQHF
16 TRBJ2-3 TRBV3-1 CASSPGLELATDTQYF
11 TRBJ2-1 TRBV6-6 CATMAQGSKFF
15 TRBJ2-3 TRBV15 CATSRDRAVGDTQYF
15 TRBJ2-2 TRBV19 CASSSSGRGTGELFF
13 TRBJ1-1 TRBV7-2 CASSPRTGGEAFF
15 TRBJ2-7 TRBV29-1 CSASEVPGRGYEQYF
13 TRBJ1-3 TRBV7-3 CASSLGYENTIYF
18 TRBJ2-7 TRBV4-1 CASSSTGVQGLGLDEQYF
16 TRBJ2-7 TRBV3-1 CASSQGGTGYSYEQYF
11 TRBJ1-6 TRBV7-9 CASSLPGPLHF
15 TRBJ1-6 TRBV27 CASRGQGVYNSPLHF
14 TRBJ2-1 TRBV10-2 CASRDWDLYNEQFF
18 TRBJ2-4 TRBV6-5 CASSYSVGTFLAKNIQYF
18 TRBJ1-2 TRBV5-1 CASSVTAPDRANNYGYTF
13 TRBJ2-7 TRBV7-9 CASKRGEISEQYF
15 TRBJ2-5 TRBV7-9 CASSSPTGDGETQYF
15 TRBJ1-1 TRBV5-5 CASSLSFAMNTEAFF
15 TRBJ2-7 TRBV5-1 CASSPGTVNAYEQYF
15 TRBJ2-3 TRBV29-1 CSVEGDRGSTDTQYF
16 TRBJ2-7 TRBV5-1 CASSLRSTGGLEEQYF
14 TRBJ2-3 TRBV5-5 CASSRVASTDTQYF
15 TRBJ2-3 TRBV6-2/TRBV6-3 CASSYSNTRTDTQYF
18 TRBJ2-6 TRBV19 CASSIDRGGLSGANVLTF
15 TRBJ2-1 TRBV5-1 CASSSGTPGSNEQFF
16 TRBJ1-5 TRBV4-2 CASSQIKTGLSQPQHF
14 TRBJ2-3 TRBV4-1 CASEGQGLTDTQYF
16 TRBJ2-6 TRBV6-1 CASSGTRHRGANVLTF
15 TRBJ2-3 TRBV5-1 CASSLEWTSPDTQYF